The rows below give T cell receptor beta chains drawn from one sample of a study of cytomegalovirus exposure and HLA in healthy donors. The repertoire was sequenced with immunoSEQ multiplex PCR; TCRdb's copy has only in-frame clones and lacks some. Of under 200,000 clones detected, 55% to 80% appear once; the ten largest clones hold roughly 4.4%. The sequenced sample consisted of PBMCs. These receptors were collected from a woman in her late teens or twenties in good health and CMV-seropositive. Each CDR3 is given with its conserved first and last residue. The D gene is left open where the match is weak. Only some rows state a clone size, as once, few, many or a class for expanded clones.

TRBJ2-3,TRBV6-5,few,NA,TGTGCCAGCAGTTACATCTCTTCGGGTACGCAGTATTTT,CASSYISSGTQYF
TRBJ2-3,TRBV5-1,few,TRBD2,TGCGCCAGCAGTCCGACCGCTGCAGCGGGAGAGTTCACAGATACGCAGTATTTT,CASSPTAAAGEFTDTQYF
TRBJ1-1,TRBV18,NA,TRBD1,TGTGCCAGCTCAGATGGGCGACAGGGGGTGAACACTGAAGCTTTCTTT,CASSDGRQGVNTEAFF
TRBJ1-5,TRBV18,NA,NA,TGTGCCAGCTCACCGATCGGTGATAGCAATCAGCCCCAGCATTTT,CASSPIGDSNQPQHF
TRBJ1-4,TRBV27,few,NA,TGTGCCAGCAGTTTGGAGGGCCGGGGTAATGAAAAACTGTTTTTT,CASSLEGRGNEKLFF
TRBJ2-5,TRBV6-5,few,TRBD2,TGTGCCAGCAGTTCTAGCGGGGGGCCCAAGACGACCCAGTACTTC,CASSSSGGPKTTQYF
TRBJ2-7,TRBV27,once,TRBD1,TGTGCCAGCAGTTTAAAGGGGGCGCCCTACGAGCAGTACTTC,CASSLKGAPYEQYF
TRBJ1-3,TRBV5-1,NA,NA,TGCGCCAGCAGCTTATGGGGGGTCTCAGGAAACACCATATATTTT,CASSLWGVSGNTIYF
TRBJ1-1,TRBV5-4,NA,NA,TGTGCCAGCAGCGGACAGACGAACACTGAAGCTTTCTTT,CASSGQTNTEAFF
TRBJ2-7,TRBV6-5,NA,NA,TGTGCCAGCAGCCGATCACAAGGAGACCTGTACTTC,CASSRSQGDLYF
TRBJ2-3,TRBV7-6,NA,TRBD2,TGTGCCAGCAGCTTTGTAACACGGACTAGCGGTAACACAGATACGCAGTATTTT,CASSFVTRTSGNTDTQYF
TRBJ1-5,TRBV6-6,few,TRBD1,TGTGCCAGCAGACAGGGGCGGGATCAGCCCCAGCATTTT,CASRQGRDQPQHF
TRBJ2-1,TRBV29-1,NA,TRBD2,TGCAGCGTCCCCTTAAGCGGGAGCTCCTACAATGAGCAGTTCTTC,CSVPLSGSSYNEQFF
TRBJ2-1,TRBV25-1,NA,TRBD1,TGTGCCAGCCGCCCGGACAGGGCCAATGAGCAGTTCTTC,CASRPDRANEQFF
TRBJ2-7,TRBV5-1,few,TRBD1,TGCGCCAGCAGCGGGACAGGGATCTCCTACGAGCAGTACTTC,CASSGTGISYEQYF
TRBJ2-2,TRBV5-1,once,NA,TGCGCCAGCAGCCTTACGACAGTCGCGAACACCGGGGAGCTGTTTTTT,CASSLTTVANTGELFF
TRBJ2-3,TRBV7-3,once,TRBD2,TGTGCCAGCAGCCCCGGGGGGGCCCGTCCAGATACGCAGTATTTT,CASSPGGARPDTQYF
TRBJ2-1,TRBV28,few,TRBD2,TGTGCCAGCAGTCCAGCCGCGGGAGTGGGTGAGCAGTTCTTC,CASSPAAGVGEQFF
TRBJ2-7,TRBV28,NA,NA,TGTGCCAGCAGTTCCGACGGGGCGGGGAACGGCTACGAGCAGTACTTC,CASSSDGAGNGYEQYF
TRBJ1-5,TRBV19,NA,TRBD1,TGTGCCACTACAGACAGGGGATGGGGGAATCAGCCCCAGCATTTT,CATTDRGWGNQPQHF
TRBJ1-2,TRBV9,few,TRBD1,TGTGCCAGCAGCGTGGGGACAGGGAAGGGCTATGGCTACACCTTC,CASSVGTGKGYGYTF
TRBJ2-5,TRBV5-1,once,TRBD1,TGCGCCAGCAGTAAGATACAGGGGGAAGAGACCCAGTACTTC,CASSKIQGEETQYF
TRBJ2-7,TRBV5-6,NA,NA,TGTGCCAGCAGCTTGGGAGACTCTACGTGGGAGCAGTACTTC,CASSLGDSTWEQYF
TRBJ2-7,TRBV6-5,NA,TRBD1,TGTGCCAGCAATGGACAGGGAGGCCACGAGCAGTACTTC,CASNGQGGHEQYF
TRBJ1-3,TRBV9,NA,NA,TGTGCCAGCAGCGTAGGGGGCAGTGCCTCTGGAAACACCATATATTTT,CASSVGGSASGNTIYF
TRBJ2-3,TRBV30,NA,NA,TGTGCCTGGTCCGACCCAGGGCCCAGCACAGATACGCAGTATTTT,CAWSDPGPSTDTQYF
TRBJ2-1,TRBV19,NA,TRBD1,TGTGCCAGTAGTACGACAGGGTTCCTGACATCTCACAATGAGCAGTTCTTC,CASSTTGFLTSHNEQFF
TRBJ2-5,TRBV27,once,TRBD1,TGTGCCAGCAGTTCAGTCACAGGGACAGGGGGCCAAGAGACCCAGTACTTC,CASSSVTGTGGQETQYF
TRBJ2-1,TRBV4-2,NA,TRBD1,TGTGCCAGCAGCCAAGGTTCGGGACAGTACAATGAGCAGTTCTTC,CASSQGSGQYNEQFF
TRBJ2-3,TRBV4-2,NA,TRBD2,TGTGCCAGCAGCCAAGCGGGAGGAGCGGCAGATACGCAGTATTTT,CASSQAGGAADTQYF
TRBJ2-1,TRBV28,NA,NA,TGTGCCAGCAGTCACTCGCTAGCGTCCTCCTACAATGAGCAGTTCTTC,CASSHSLASSYNEQFF
TRBJ2-7,TRBV18,NA,NA,TGTGCCAGCTCACCGTACGAGCTAAGCTACGAGCAGTACTTC,CASSPYELSYEQYF
TRBJ1-2,TRBV27,NA,NA,TGTGCCAGCAGTACTTTCCCGGGGTCCCCCTATGGCTACACCTTC,CASSTFPGSPYGYTF
TRBJ1-1,TRBV30,once,TRBD1,TGTGCGCAAAGTAGGGGGCTTCTAGAAGCTTTCTTT,CAQSRGLLEAFF
TRBJ2-5,TRBV6-1,few,TRBD1,TGTGCCAGCAGGTTGACAGGGGTCAATTCCTGGCAGTACTTC,CASRLTGVNSWQYF
TRBJ2-7,TRBV6-5,NA,TRBD1,TGTGCCAGCAGTGGGGACAGGGGCCATTCCTACGAGCAGTACTTC,CASSGDRGHSYEQYF
TRBJ2-3,TRBV2,NA,TRBD2,TGTGCCAGCTCCGAACTAGCGGTCACAGATACGCAGTATTTT,CASSELAVTDTQYF
TRBJ1-1,TRBV5-1,NA,NA,TGCGCCAGCAGTCCTTATCAGGAGAACACTGAAGCTTTCTTT,CASSPYQENTEAFF
TRBJ1-1,TRBV29-1,NA,TRBD1,TGCAGCTTGTGGACAGGAGTGAACACTGAAGCTTTCTTT,CSLWTGVNTEAFF
TRBJ1-5,TRBV15,NA,TRBD1,TGTGCCACCAGCAGAGACCCGGGACAGGGAAGGATTCAGCCCCAGCATTTT,CATSRDPGQGRIQPQHF
TRBJ2-6,TRBV7-8,NA,NA,TGTGCCAGCAGCTTAGCTACCCTAGTTGGGGGGGCCAACGTCCTGACTTTC,CASSLATLVGGANVLTF
TRBJ2-7,TRBV29-1,few,NA,TGCAGCATCACAGGGAGCTCCTACGAGCAGTACTTC,CSITGSSYEQYF
TRBJ2-7,TRBV4-1,once,NA,TGCGCCAGCAGCCCCATACTAGCCTATTCCCACGAGCAGTACTTC,CASSPILAYSHEQYF
TRBJ1-2,TRBV6-6,once,NA,TGTGCCAGCAGTAATGGGGGCGGATCGGGCTACACCTTC,CASSNGGGSGYTF